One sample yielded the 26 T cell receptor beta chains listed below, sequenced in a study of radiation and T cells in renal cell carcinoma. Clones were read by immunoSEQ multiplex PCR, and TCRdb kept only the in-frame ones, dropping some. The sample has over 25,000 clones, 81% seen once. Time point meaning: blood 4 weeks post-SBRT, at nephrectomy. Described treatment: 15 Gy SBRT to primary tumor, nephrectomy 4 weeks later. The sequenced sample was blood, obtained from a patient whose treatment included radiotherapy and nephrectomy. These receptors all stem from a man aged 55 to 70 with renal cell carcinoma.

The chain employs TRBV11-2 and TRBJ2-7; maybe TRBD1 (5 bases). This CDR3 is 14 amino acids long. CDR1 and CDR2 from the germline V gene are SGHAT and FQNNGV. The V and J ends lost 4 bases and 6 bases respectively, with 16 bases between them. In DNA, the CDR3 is TGTGCCAGCAGCTCTGCCGGGCAGGGCACCGAGCAGTACTTC. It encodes CASSSAGQGTEQYF.

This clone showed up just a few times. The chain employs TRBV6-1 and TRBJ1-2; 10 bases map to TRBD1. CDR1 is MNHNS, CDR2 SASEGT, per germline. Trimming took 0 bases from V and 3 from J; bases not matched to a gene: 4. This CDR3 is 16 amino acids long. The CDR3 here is CASSEARTGGHYGYTF. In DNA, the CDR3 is TGTGCCAGCAGTGAAGCGAGGACAGGGGGACACTATGGCTACACCTTC.

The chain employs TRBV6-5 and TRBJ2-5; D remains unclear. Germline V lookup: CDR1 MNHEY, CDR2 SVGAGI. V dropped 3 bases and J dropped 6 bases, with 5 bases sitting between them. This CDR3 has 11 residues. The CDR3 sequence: CASSYWKTQYF. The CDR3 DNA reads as TGTGCCAGCAGTTATTGGAAGACCCAGTACTTC.

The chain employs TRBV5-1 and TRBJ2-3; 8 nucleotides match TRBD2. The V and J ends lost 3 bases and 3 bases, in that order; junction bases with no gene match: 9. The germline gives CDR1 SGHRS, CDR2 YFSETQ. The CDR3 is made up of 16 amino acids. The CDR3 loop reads CASSSQSGSGTDTQYF. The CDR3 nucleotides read TGCGCCAGCAGCTCCCAGAGCGGGAGTGGAACAGATACGCAGTATTTT.

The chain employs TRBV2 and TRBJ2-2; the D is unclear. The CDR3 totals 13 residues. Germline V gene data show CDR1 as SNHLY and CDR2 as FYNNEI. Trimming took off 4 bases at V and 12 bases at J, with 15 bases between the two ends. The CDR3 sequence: CASSVDRLPKLFF. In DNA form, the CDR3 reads TGTGCCAGCAGTGTTGATCGCCTGCCCAAGCTGTTTTTT.

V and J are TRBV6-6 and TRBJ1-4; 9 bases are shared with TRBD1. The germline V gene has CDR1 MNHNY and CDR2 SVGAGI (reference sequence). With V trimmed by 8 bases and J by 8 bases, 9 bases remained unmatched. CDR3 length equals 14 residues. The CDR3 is CASGEQGAGEKLFF. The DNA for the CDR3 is TGTGCCAGCGGGGAACAGGGGGCAGGGGAAAAACTGTTTTTT.

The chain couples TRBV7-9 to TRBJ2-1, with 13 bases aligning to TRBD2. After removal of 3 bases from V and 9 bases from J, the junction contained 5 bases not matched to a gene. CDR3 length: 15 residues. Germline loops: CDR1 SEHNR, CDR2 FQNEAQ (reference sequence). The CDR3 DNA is TGTGCCAGCAGCTTGAGGACTAGCGGGAGAGGTGAGCAGTTCTTC. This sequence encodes CASSLRTSGRGEQFF.

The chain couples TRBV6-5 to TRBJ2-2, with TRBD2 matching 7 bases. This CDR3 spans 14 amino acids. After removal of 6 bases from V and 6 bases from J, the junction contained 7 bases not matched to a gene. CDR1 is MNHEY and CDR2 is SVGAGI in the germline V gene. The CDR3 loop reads CASSPAGEAGELFF. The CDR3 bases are TGTGCCAGCAGCCCCGCGGGAGAGGCCGGGGAGCTGTTTTTT.

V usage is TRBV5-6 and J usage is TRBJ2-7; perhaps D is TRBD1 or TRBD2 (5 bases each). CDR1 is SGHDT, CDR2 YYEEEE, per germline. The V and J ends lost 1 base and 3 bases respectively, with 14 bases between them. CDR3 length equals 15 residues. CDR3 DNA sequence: TGTGCCAGCAGCTTGTATGAGGGGTTACGCTACGAGCAGTACTTC. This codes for CASSLYEGLRYEQYF.

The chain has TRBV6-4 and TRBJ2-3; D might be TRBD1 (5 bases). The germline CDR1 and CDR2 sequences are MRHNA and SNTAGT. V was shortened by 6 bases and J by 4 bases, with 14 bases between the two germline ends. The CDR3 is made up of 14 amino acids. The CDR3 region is CASSPDSWADTQYF. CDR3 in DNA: TGTGCCAGCAGCCCCGACAGTTGGGCAGATACGCAGTATTTT.

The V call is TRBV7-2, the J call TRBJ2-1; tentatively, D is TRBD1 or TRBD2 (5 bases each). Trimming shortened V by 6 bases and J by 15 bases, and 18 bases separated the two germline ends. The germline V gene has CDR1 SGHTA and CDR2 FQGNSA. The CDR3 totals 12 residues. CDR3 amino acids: CASSGDGTHPFF. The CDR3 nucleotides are TGTGCCAGCAGTGGGGACGGGACCCATCCGTTCTTC.

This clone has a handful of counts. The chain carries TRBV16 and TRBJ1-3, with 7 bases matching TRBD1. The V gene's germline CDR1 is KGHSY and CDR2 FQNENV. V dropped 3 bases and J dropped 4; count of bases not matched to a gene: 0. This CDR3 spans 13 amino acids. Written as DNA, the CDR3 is TGTGCCAGCAGCCAGGACAGGGGAAACACCATATATTTT. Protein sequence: CASSQDRGNTIYF.

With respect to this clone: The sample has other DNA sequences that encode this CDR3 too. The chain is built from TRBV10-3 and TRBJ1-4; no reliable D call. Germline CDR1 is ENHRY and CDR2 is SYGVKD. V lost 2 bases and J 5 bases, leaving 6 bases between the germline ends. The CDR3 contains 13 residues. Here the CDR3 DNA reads TGTGCCATCAGTGAGCCCAGGAATGAAAAACTGTTTTTT. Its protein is CAISEPRNEKLFF.

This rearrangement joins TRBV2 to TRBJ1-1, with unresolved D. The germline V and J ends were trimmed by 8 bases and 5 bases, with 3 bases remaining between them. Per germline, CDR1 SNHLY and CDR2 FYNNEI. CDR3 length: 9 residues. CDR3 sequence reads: CASGTEAFF. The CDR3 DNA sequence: TGTGCCAGCGGAACTGAAGCTTTCTTT.

The DNA for the CDR3 is TGTGCCAGTAGTACCCGTCCCACAGGGGGTGGTGGCTACACCTTC. This encodes CASSTRPTGGGGYTF. The V call is TRBV19, the J call TRBJ1-2; TRBD1 aligns across 8 bases. This CDR3 is 15 amino acids long. The germline V gene encodes CDR1 LNHDA and CDR2 SQIVND (reference sequence). With 4 bases clipped from V and 7 bases from J, the junction kept 11 bases outside the gene matches.

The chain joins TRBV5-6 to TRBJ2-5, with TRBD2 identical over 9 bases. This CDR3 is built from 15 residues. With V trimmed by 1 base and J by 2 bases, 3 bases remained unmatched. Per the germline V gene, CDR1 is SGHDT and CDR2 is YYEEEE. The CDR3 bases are TGTGCCAGCAGCTTGCGACTAGCGGAGCAAGAGACCCAGTACTTC. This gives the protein CASSLRLAEQETQYF.

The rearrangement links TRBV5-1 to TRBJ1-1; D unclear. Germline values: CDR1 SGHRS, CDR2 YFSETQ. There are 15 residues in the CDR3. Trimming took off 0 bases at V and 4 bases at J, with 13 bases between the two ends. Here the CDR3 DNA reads TGCGCCAGCAGCTTGGAAGGGAGGGCTAGCACTGAAGCTTTCTTT. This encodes CASSLEGRASTEAFF.

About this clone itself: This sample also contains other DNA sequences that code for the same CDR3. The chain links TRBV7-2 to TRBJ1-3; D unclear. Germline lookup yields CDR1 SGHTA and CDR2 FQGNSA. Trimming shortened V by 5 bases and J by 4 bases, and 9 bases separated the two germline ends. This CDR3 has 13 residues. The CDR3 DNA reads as TGTGCCAGCAGCCTGTCCCGGGGAAACACCATATATTTT. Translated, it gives CASSLSRGNTIYF. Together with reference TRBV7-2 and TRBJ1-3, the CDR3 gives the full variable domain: GAGVSQSPSNKVTEKGKDVELRCDPISGHTALYWYRQSLGQGLEFLIYFQGNSAPDKSGLPSDRFSAERTGGSVSTLTIQRTQQEDSAVYLCASSLSRGNTIYFGEGSWLTVV.

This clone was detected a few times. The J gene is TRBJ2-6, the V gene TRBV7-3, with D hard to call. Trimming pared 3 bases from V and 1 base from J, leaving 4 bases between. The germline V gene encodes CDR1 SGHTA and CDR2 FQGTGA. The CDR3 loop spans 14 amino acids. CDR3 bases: TGTGCCAGCAGCTTCGGGTCTGGGGCCAACGTCCTGACTTTC. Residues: CASSFGSGANVLTF.

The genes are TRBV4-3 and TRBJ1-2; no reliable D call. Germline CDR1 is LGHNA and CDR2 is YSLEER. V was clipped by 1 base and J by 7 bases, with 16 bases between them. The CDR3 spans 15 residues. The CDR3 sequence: CASSQVRRAYRGYTF. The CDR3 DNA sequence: TGCGCCAGCAGCCAAGTGCGGAGGGCTTATCGTGGCTACACCTTC.

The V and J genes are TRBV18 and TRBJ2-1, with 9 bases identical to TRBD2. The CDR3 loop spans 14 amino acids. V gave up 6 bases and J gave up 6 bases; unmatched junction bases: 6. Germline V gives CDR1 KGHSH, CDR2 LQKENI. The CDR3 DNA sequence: TGTGCCAGCTCCCTAGCGGGGATAGTCAATGAGCAGTTCTTC. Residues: CASSLAGIVNEQFF. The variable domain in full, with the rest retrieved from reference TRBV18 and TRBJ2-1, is NAGVMQNPRHLVRRRGQEARLRCSPMKGHSHVYWYRQLPEEGLKFMVYLQKENIIDESGMPKERFSAEFPKEGPSILRIQQVVRGDSAAYFCASSLAGIVNEQFFGPGTRLTVL.

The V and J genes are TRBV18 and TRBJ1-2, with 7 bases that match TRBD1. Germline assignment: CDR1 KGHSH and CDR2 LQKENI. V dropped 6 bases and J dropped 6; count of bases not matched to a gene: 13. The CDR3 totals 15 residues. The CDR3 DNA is TGTGCCAGCTCTCCAGGGACAGACCGACAAAATGGCTACACCTTC. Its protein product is CASSPGTDRQNGYTF.

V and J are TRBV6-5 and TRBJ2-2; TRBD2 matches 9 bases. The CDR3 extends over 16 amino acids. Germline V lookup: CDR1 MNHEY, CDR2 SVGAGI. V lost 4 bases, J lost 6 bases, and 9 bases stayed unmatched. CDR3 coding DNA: TGTGCCAGCAGTTTAGATAGCGGGAGTCCCCCCGGGGAGCTGTTTTTT. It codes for CASSLDSGSPPGELFF.

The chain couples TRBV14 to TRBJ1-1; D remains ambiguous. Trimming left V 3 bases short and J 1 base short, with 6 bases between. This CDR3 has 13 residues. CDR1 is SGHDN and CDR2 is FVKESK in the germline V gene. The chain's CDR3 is CASSQNWNTEAFF. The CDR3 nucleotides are TGTGCCAGCAGCCAGAACTGGAACACTGAAGCTTTCTTT. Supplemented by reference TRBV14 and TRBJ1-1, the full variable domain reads EAGVTQFPSHSVIEKGQTVTLRCDPISGHDNLYWYRRVMGKEIKFLLHFVKESKQDESGMPNNRFLAERTGGTYSTLKVQPAELEDSGVYFCASSQNWNTEAFFGQGTRLTVV.

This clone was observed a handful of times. CDR3 loop: CASSLELGTEAFF. In DNA, the CDR3 is TGTGCCAGCAGCTTAGAGTTGGGCACTGAAGCTTTCTTT. This chain uses TRBV7-8 with TRBJ1-1; unclear D gene. V shed 1 base and J shed 4 bases, with 7 bases lying between them. The CDR3 extends over 13 amino acids. The V gene's germline CDR1 is SGHVS and CDR2 FQNEAQ. The complete variable domain, with remaining parts taken from reference TRBV7-8 and TRBJ1-1, reads GAGVSQSPRYKVAKRGQDVALRCDPISGHVSLFWYQQALGQGPEFLTYFQNEAQLDKSGLPSDRFFAERPEGSVSTLKIQRTQQEDSAVYLCASSLELGTEAFFGQGTRLTVV.

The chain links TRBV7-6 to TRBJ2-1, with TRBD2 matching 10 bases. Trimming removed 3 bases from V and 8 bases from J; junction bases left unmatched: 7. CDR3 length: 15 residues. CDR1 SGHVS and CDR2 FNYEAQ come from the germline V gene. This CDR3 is CASSFRSGRADEQFF. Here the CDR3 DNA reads TGTGCCAGCAGCTTTAGGAGCGGGAGGGCGGATGAGCAGTTCTTC. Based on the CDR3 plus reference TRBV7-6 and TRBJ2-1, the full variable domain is GAGVSQSPRYKVTKRGQDVALRCDPISGHVSLYWYRQALGQGPEFLTYFNYEAQQDKSGLPNDRFSAERPEGSISTLTIQRTEQRDSAMYRCASSFRSGRADEQFFGPGTRLTVL.